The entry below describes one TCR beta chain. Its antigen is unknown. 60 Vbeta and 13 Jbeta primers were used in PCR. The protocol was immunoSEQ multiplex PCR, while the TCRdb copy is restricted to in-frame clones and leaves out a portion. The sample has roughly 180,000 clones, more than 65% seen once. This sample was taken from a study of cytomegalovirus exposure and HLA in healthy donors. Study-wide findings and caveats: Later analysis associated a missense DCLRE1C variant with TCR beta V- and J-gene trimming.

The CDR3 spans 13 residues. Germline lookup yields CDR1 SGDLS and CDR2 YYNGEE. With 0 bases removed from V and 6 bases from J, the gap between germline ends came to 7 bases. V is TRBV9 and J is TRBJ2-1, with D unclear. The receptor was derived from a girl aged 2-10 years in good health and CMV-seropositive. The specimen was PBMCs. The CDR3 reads CASSVGPLNEQFF. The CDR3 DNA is TGTGCCAGCAGCGTAGGTCCTCTCAATGAGCAGTTCTTC.